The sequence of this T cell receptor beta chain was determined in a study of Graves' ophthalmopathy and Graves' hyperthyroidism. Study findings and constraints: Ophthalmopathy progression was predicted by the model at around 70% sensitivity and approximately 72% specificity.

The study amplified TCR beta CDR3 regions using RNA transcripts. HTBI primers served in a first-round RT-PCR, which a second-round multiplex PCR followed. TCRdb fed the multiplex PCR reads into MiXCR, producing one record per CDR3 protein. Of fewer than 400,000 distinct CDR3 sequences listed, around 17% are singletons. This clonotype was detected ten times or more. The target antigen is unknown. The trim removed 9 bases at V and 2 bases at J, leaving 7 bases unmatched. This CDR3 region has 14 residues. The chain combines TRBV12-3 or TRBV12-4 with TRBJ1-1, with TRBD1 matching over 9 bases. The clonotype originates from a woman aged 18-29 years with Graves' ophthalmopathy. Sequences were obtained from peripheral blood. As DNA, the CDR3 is TGTGCCAGTGCCGAGGGACAGGGTAACACTGAAGCTTTCTTT. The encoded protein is CASAEGQGNTEAFF.